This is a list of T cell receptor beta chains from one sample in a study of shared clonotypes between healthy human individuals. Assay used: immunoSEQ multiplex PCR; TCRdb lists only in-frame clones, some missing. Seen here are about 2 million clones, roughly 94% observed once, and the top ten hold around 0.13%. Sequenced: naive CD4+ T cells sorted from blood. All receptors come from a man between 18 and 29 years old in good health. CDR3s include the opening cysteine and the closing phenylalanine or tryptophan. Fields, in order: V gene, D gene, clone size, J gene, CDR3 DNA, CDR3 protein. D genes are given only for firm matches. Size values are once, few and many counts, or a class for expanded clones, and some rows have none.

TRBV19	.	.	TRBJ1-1	TGTGCCAGTAGTATAGGAGGGGTTACTGAAGCTTTCTTT	CASSIGGVTEAFF
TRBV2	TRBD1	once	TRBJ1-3	TGTGCCAGCAGTGGAGACAGGGGGCAAGGAAACACCATATATTTT	CASSGDRGQGNTIYF
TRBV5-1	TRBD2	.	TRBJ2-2	TGCGCCAGCAGCTTGGGGACTAGCCGGACCGGGGAGCTGTTTTTT	CASSLGTSRTGELFF
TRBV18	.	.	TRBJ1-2	TGTGCCAGCTCACCAGGATTGGCGGGCGGCTACACCTTC	CASSPGLAGGYTF
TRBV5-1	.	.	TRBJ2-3	TGCGCCAGCAGCAGGGACCGACAGAGCACAGATACGCAGTATTTT	CASSRDRQSTDTQYF
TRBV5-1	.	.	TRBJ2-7	TGCGCCAGCAGCTCACAGGGGGGGAACTACGAGCAGTACTTC	CASSSQGGNYEQYF
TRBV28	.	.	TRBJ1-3	TGTGCCAGCAGTTTTTCGTTGGCTGGAAACACCATATATTTT	CASSFSLAGNTIYF
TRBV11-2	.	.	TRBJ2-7	TGTGCCAGCAGCCGAGGTGTTCAGGGGTCCTACGAGCAGTACTTC	CASSRGVQGSYEQYF
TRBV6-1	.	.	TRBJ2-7	TGTGCCAGCAGTGAAAGCTTCTCTCCCTACGAGCAGTACTTC	CASSESFSPYEQYF
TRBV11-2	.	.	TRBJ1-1	TGTGCCAGCAGCCGGACCCCAGCCCCCGAAGCTTTCTTT	CASSRTPAPEAFF
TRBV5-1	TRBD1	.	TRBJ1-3	TGCGCCAGCAGCAAGGACAGGACTAATCTTGGAAACACCATATATTTT	CASSKDRTNLGNTIYF
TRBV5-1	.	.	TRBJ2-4	TGCGCCAGCAGCCCCACCGACAGCATTCAGTACTTC	CASSPTDSIQYF
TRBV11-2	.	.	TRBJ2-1	TGTGCCAGCAGCTTAGGGGGAAGTGAGCAGTTCTTC	CASSLGGSEQFF
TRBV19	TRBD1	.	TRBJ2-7	TGTGCCAGTAGCCCAGAGGGACAGGGCTACGAGCAGTACTTC	CASSPEGQGYEQYF
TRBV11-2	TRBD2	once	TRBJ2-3	TGTGCCAGCAGCCACCCCGGACTAGCGGCTACGCAGTATTTT	CASSHPGLAATQYF
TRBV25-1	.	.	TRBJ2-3	TGTGCCAGCAGTGGCGGCCTTGGGAGAGCCCCAGATACGCAGTATTTT	CASSGGLGRAPDTQYF
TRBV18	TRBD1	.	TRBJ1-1	TGTGCCAGCTCAATTACAGGGGGGACTGAAGCTTTCTTT	CASSITGGTEAFF
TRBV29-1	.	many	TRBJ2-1	TGCAGCGTTGACAGGTGGGAGCGGGACAATGAGCAGTTCTTC	CSVDRWERDNEQFF
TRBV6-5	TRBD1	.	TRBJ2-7	TGTGCCAGCAGTTACAGATCCGGGACAGGGGCCTACGAGCAGTACTTC	CASSYRSGTGAYEQYF
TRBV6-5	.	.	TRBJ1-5	TGTGCCAGCAGTTCCCGCCAGCATCAGCCCCAGCATTTT	CASSSRQHQPQHF
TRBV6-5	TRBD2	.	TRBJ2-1	TGTGCCAGCAGCCGACTAGCGGGGGGAGTTGAGCAGTTCTTC	CASSRLAGGVEQFF
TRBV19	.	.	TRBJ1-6	TGTGCCAGTAGTCGTACATCGAGCTCCTATAATTCACCCCTCCACTTT	CASSRTSSSYNSPLHF
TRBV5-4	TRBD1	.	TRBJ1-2	TGTGCCAGCAGCCTTGACAGGGGAGGGTATGGCTACACCTTC	CASSLDRGGYGYTF
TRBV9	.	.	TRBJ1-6	TGTGCCAGCAGCGTAGAAGAGGGAGGGGGTTCACCCCTCCACTTT	CASSVEEGGGSPLHF
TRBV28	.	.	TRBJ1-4	TGTGCCAGCAGTTCAGGGTTTGGGGAAAAACTGTTTTTT	CASSSGFGEKLFF
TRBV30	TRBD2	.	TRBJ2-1	TGTGCCTGGAGGGTCCCGGGACTAGCGGACAATGAGCAGTTCTTC	CAWRVPGLADNEQFF
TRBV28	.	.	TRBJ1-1	TGTGCCAGCAGTTTACCCCAGGACACTGAAGCTTTCTTT	CASSLPQDTEAFF
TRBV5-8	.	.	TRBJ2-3	TGTGCCAGCAGCTTGGGGGGGTTGGTTGCTACAGATACGCAGTATTTT	CASSLGGLVATDTQYF
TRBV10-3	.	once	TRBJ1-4	TGTGCCATCAGTGAGTCCCCCACGGGAGGAACTAATGAAAAACTGTTTTTT	CAISESPTGGTNEKLFF
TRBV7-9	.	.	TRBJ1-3	TGTGCCAGCAGCTTAGGGTTGTCGACGAACACCATATATTTT	CASSLGLSTNTIYF
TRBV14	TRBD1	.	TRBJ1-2	TGTGCCAGCAGCCAGGGGAGCAGGGGGAGGAACTATGGCTACACCTTC	CASSQGSRGRNYGYTF
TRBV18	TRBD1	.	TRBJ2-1	TGTGCCAGCTCACCACTGACAGGGCAAGGAAATGAGCAGTTCTTC	CASSPLTGQGNEQFF
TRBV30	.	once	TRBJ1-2	TGTGCCTGGAGTGGGAACAGTCCTAACTATGGCTACACCTTC	CAWSGNSPNYGYTF
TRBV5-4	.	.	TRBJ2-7	TGTGCCAGCAGCTTGGGAGGAACCTACGAGCAGTACTTC	CASSLGGTYEQYF
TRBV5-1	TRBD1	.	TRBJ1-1	TGCGCCAGCACCCCAGGGCCGGGACAGGGAGGGAAAACTGAAGCTTTCTTT	CASTPGPGQGGKTEAFF
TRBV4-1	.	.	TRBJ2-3	TGCGCCAGCAGCCAAGGACGGACGAGCACAGATACGCAGTATTTT	CASSQGRTSTDTQYF
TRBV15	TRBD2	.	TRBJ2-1	TGTGCCACCACTAGCGGGGAGCTCTCCGACAATGAGCAGTTCTTC	CATTSGELSDNEQFF
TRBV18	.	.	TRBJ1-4	TGTGCCAGCTCACCGACAGGCTTCTCAACTAATGAAAAACTGTTTTTT	CASSPTGFSTNEKLFF
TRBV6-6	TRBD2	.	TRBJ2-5	TGTGCCAGCAGTTACTCAGGGCAGGGAGGGGAGACCCAGTACTTC	CASSYSGQGGETQYF
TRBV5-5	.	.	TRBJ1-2	TGTGCCAGCAGCTTGGGGGTCGAAAACTATGGCTACACCTTC	CASSLGVENYGYTF
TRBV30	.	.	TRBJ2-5	TGTGCCTGGTGTTCGGCATTGGGGGGCCAAGAGACCCAGTACTTC	CAWCSALGGQETQYF